This T cell receptor beta chain was sequenced during a study of blood T cell repertoires in COVID-19. Overall study context: There were acute and convalescent COVID-19 samples, and they came from the United States, Italy and Spain. From T cells, B-cell-depleted T cells, or PBMCs came the material, which was cDNA or gDNA.

J gave up 7 bases and V 2 bases, and 7 bases lay outside the gene matches. The CDR3 length is 16 residues. Germline CDR1 reads SGHDT; CDR2 reads YYEEEE. How the authors handled the data: By means of reference gene primer amplification, nucleated cell counts were estimated. TCRdb's copy holds only in-frame clones and misses some; the assay was immunoSEQ multiplex PCR. V, J and clone size are taken as reported in that table, and D and trimming were inferred from the DNA itself. The sample has some 17,000 clones, 80% seen once. This sequence originates from a man aged 80 or over with acute or convalescent COVID-19. The sequencing sample was made of peripheral blood. V and J are TRBV5-6 and TRBJ2-1; TRBD2 aligns across 12 bases. CDR3 in DNA: TGTGCCAGCAGCTTCTATACTAGCGGGGGGATGAATGAGCAGTTCTTC. This encodes CASSFYTSGGMNEQFF.